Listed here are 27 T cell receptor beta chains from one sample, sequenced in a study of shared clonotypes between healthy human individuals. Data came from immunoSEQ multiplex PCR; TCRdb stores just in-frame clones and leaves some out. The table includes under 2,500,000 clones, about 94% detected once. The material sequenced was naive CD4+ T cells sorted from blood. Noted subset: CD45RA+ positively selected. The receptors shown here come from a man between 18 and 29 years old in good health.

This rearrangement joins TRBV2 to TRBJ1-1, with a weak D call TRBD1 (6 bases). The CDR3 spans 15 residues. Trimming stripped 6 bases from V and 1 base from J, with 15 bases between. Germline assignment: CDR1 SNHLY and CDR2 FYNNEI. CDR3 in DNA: TGTGCCAGCAGGGTGTGGGACACCAAGAACACTGAAGCTTTCTTT. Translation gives CASRVWDTKNTEAFF.

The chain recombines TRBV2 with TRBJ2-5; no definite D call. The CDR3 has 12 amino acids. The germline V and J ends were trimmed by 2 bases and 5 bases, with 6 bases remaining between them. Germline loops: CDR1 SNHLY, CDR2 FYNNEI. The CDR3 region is CASSEWWETQYF. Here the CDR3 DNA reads TGTGCCAGCAGTGAATGGTGGGAGACCCAGTACTTC. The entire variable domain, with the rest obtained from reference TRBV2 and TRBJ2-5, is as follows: EPEVTQTPSHQVTQMGQEVILRCVPISNHLYFYWYRQILGQKVEFLVSFYNNEISEKSEIFDDQFSVERPDGSNFTLKIRSTKLEDSAMYFCASSEWWETQYFGPGTRLLVL.

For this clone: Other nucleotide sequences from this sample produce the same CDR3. CDR3 protein: CASSPPGLKGTDTQYF. In DNA, the CDR3 is TGTGCCAGCTCACCGCCGGGACTTAAAGGCACAGATACGCAGTATTTT. V usage is TRBV18 and J usage is TRBJ2-3; a weak D match, TRBD2 (6 bases). CDR3 size: 16 residues. V lost 3 bases and J 1 base, leaving 14 bases between the germline ends. Per the germline V gene, CDR1 is KGHSH and CDR2 is LQKENI.

The CDR3 region has the DNA TGTGCCAGCAGCTTACAGGGCTTAGTGGAAAAACTGTTTTTT. Its protein product is CASSLQGLVEKLFF. The chain is built from TRBV7-9 and TRBJ1-4, with a tentative D call TRBD1 (5 bases). The CDR3 loop spans 14 amino acids. V gave up 2 bases and J gave up 8 bases, with 12 bases separating them. The germline gives CDR1 SEHNR, CDR2 FQNEAQ (reference sequence).

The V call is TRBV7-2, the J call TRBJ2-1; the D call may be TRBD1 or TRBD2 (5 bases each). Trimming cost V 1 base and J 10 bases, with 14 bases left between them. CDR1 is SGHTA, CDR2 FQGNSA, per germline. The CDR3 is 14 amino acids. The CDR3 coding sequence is TGTGCCAGCAGCTTAGGGCAGAGGGGAGAGGAGCAGTTCTTC. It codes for CASSLGQRGEEQFF.

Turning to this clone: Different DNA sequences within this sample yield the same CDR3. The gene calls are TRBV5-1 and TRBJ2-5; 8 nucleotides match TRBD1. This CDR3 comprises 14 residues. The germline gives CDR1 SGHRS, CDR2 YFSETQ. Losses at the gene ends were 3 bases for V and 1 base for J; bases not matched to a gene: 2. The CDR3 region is CASSSGTGQETQYF. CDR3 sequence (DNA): TGCGCCAGCAGCTCCGGGACAGGCCAAGAGACCCAGTACTTC.

The CDR3 loop reads CASSSIGTSGSSGTDTQYF. CDR3 sequence (DNA): TGTGCCAGTAGTTCGATCGGGACTAGCGGGAGTAGCGGCACAGATACGCAGTATTTT. The gene calls are TRBV19 and TRBJ2-3; 14 nucleotides match TRBD2. Germline CDR1 and CDR2: LNHDA and SQIVND (reference sequence). V gave up 5 bases and J gave up 1 base; unmatched junction bases: 11. The CDR3 totals 19 residues.

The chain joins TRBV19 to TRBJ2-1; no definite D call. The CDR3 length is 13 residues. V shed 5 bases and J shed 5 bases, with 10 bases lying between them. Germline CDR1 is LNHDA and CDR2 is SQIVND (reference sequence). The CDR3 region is CASSLSGDNEQFF. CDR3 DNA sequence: TGTGCCAGTAGTCTTAGTGGGGACAATGAGCAGTTCTTC.

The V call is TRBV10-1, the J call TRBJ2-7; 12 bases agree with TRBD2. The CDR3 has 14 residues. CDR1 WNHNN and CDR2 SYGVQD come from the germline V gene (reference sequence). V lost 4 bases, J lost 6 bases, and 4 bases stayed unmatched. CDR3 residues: CASSGLAGEGEQYF. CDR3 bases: TGCGCCAGCAGTGGACTAGCGGGAGAGGGCGAGCAGTACTTC.

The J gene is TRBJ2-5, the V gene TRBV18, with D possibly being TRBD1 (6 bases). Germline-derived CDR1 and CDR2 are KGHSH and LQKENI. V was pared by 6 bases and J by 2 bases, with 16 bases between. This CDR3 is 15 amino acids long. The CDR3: CASSPWAGVQETQYF. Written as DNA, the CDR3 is TGTGCCAGCTCCCCCTGGGCAGGGGTACAAGAGACCCAGTACTTC.

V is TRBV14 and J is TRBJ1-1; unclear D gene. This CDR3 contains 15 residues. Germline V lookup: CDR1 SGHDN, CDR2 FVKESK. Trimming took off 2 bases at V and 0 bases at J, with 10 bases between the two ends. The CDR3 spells CASSQQGQMNTEAFF. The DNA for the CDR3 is TGTGCCAGCAGCCAACAAGGTCAAATGAACACTGAAGCTTTCTTT.

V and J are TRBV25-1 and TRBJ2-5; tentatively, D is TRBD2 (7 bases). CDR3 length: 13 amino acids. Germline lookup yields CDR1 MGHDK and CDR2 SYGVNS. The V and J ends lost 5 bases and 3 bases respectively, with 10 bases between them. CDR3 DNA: TGTGCCAGCAGTCGGGGGGCCGAAGAGACCCAGTACTTC. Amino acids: CASSRGAEETQYF.

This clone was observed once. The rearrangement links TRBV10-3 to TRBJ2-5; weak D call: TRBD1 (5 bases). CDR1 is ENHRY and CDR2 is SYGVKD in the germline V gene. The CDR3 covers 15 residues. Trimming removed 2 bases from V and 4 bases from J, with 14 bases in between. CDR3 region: CAISETARGPETQYF. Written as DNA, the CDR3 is TGTGCCATCAGTGAGACGGCTAGGGGTCCAGAGACCCAGTACTTC.

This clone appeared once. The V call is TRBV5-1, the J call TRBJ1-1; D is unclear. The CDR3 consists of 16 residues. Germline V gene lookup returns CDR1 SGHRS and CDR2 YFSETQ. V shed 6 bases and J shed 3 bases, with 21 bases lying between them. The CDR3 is CASTPSPSMPHTEAFF. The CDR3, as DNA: TGCGCCAGCACCCCCTCCCCGTCGATGCCCCACACTGAAGCTTTCTTT.

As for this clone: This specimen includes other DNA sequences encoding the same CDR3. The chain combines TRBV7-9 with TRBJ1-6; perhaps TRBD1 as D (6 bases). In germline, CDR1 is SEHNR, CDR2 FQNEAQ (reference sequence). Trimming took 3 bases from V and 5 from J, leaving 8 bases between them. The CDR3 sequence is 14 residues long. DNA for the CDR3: TGTGCCAGCAGCTTTCGACAGGATAATTCACCCCTCCACTTT. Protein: CASSFRQDNSPLHF. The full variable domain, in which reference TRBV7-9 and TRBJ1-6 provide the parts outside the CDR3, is DTGVSQNPRHKITKRGQNVTFRCDPISEHNRLYWYRQTLGQGPEFLTYFQNEAQLEKSRLLSDRFSAERPKGSFSTLEIQRTEQGDSAMYLCASSFRQDNSPLHFGNGTRLTVT.

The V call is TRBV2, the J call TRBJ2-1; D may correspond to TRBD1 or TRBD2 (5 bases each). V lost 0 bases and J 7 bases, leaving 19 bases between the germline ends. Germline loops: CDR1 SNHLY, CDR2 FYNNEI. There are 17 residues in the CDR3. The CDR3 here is CASSEAGSRAPGNEQFF. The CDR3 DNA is TGTGCCAGCAGTGAAGCGGGGAGCAGGGCCCCTGGGAATGAGCAGTTCTTC.

Written as DNA, the CDR3 is TGCGCCAGCAGTGAAGGTGGACTAGCGGGGAACACCGGGGAGCTGTTTTTT. Its protein product is CASSEGGLAGNTGELFF. The genes are TRBV10-1 and TRBJ2-2; 11 bases map to TRBD2. The CDR3 consists of 17 residues. Looked up from germline, CDR1 is WNHNN and CDR2 is SYGVQD (reference sequence). V lost 3 bases to trimming and J lost 1 base; unmatched junction nucleotides: 4.

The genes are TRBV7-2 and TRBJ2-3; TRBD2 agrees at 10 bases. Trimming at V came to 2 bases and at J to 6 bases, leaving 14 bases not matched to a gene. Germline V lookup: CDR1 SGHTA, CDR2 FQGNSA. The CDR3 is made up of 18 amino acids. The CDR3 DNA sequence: TGTGCCAGCAGCTTAACACTCCCGAGCGGGGGGGCAAGGGATACGCAGTATTTT. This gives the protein CASSLTLPSGGARDTQYF.

CDR3 DNA: TGTGCCAGCAGCCGGGGGGTAGGGACCCAGTACTTC. Its protein product is CASSRGVGTQYF. This rearrangement joins TRBV6-1 to TRBJ2-5; TRBD2 agrees at 7 bases. The germline CDR1 and CDR2 sequences are MNHNS and SASEGT. V lost 6 bases to trimming and J lost 7 bases; unmatched junction nucleotides: 5. This CDR3 contains 12 residues.

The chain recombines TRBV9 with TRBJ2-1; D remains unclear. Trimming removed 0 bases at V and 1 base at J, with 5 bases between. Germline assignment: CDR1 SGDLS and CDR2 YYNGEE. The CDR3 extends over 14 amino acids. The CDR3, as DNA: TGTGCCAGCAGCGTAGCCCCATCCTACAATGAGCAGTTCTTC. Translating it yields CASSVAPSYNEQFF.

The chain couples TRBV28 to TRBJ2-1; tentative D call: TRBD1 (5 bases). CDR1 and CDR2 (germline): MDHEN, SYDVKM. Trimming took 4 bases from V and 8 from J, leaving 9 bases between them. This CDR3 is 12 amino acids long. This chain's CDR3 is CASSSQGDEQFF. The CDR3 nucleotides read TGTGCCAGCAGTTCGCAGGGCGATGAGCAGTTCTTC.

In DNA form, the CDR3 reads TGTGCCAGCTCACCGAAAAGCCAGAACACTGAAGCTTTCTTT. It translates to CASSPKSQNTEAFF. J is TRBJ1-1 and V is TRBV18; unclear D gene. Per germline, CDR1 KGHSH and CDR2 LQKENI. This CDR3 comprises 14 residues. V was shortened by 3 bases and J by 1 base, with 9 bases between the two germline ends.

The CDR3 nucleotides are TGTGCCAGTATCCTCCGGAGTACAGGGGTCTACAATGAGCAGTTCTTC. Its protein product is CASILRSTGVYNEQFF. This chain links TRBV19 with TRBJ2-1, with 7 bases fitting TRBD1. V shed 7 bases, J shed 3 bases, and the junction held 12 bases outside the gene matches. This CDR3 contains 16 residues. Per germline, CDR1 LNHDA and CDR2 SQIVND (reference sequence).

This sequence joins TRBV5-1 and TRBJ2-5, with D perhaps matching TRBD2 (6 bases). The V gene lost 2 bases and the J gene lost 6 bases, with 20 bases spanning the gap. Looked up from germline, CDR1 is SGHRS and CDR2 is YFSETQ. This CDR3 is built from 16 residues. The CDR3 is CASSLPGPPGGKTQYF. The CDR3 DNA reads TGCGCCAGCAGCTTACCGGGACCCCCAGGAGGGAAGACCCAGTACTTC.

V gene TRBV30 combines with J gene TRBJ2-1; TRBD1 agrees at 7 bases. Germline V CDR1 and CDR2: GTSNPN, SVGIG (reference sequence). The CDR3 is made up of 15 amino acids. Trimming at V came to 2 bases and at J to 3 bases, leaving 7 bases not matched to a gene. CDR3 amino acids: CAWSRRQGGYNEQFF. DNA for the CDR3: TGTGCCTGGAGTAGAAGACAGGGTGGCTACAATGAGCAGTTCTTC. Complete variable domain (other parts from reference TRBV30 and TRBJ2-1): SQTIHQWPATLVQPVGSPLSLECTVEGTSNPNLYWYRQAAGRGLQLLFYSVGIGQISSEVPQNLSASRPQDRQFILSSKKLLLSDSGFYLCAWSRRQGGYNEQFFGPGTRLTVL.

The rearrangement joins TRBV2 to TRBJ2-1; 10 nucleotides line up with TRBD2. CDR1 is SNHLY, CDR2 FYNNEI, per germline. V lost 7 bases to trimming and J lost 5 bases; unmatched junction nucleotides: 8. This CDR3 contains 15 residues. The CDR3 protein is CASIILAGVNNEQFF. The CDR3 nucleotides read TGTGCCAGCATTATTCTAGCGGGAGTAAACAATGAGCAGTTCTTC.

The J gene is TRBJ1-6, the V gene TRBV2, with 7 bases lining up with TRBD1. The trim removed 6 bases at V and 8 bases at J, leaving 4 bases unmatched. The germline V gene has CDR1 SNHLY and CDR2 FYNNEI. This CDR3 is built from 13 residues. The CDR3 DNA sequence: TGTGCCAGCAGGGACAGGCGCGATTCACCCCTCCACTTT. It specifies CASRDRRDSPLHF.